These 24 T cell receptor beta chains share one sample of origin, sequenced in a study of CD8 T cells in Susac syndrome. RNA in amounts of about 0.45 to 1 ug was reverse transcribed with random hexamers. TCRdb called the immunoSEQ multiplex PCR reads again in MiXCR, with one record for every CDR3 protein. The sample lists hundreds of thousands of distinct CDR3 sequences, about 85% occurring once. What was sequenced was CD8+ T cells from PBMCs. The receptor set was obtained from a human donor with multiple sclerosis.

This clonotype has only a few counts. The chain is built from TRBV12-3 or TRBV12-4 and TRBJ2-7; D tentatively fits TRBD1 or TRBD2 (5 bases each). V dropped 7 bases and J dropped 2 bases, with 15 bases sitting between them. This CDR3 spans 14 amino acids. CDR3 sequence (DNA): TGTGCCAGCACTTTCTCCCGAGGGGCCTACGAGCAGTACTTC. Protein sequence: CASTFSRGAYEQYF.

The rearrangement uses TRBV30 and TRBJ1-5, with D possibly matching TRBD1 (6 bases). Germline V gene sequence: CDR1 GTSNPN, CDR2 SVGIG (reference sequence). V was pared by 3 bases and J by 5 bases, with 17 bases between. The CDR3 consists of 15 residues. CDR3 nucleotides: TGTGCCTGGAGCCCCCGAGAGGGGGTAGATCAGCCCCAGCATTTT. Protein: CAWSPREGVDQPQHF.

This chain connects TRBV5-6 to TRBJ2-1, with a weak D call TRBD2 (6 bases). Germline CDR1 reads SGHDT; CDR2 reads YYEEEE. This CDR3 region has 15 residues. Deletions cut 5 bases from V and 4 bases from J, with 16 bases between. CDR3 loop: CASRESGLAYNEQFF. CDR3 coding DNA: TGTGCCAGCAGGGAGAGCGGGCTAGCGTACAATGAGCAGTTCTTC.

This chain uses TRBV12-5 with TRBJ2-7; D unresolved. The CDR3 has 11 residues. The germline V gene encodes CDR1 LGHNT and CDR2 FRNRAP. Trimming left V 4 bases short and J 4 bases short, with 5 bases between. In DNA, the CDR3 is TGTGCTAGTGGTTCACCGTACGAGCAGTACTTC. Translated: CASGSPYEQYF.

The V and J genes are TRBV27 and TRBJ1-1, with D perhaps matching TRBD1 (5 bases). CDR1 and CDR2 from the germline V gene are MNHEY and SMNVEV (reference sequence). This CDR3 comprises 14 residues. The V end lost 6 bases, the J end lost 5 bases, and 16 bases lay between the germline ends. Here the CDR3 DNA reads TGTGCCAGCAGCCCGAAACCCTGGACAACTGAAGCTTTCTTT. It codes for CASSPKPWTTEAFF.

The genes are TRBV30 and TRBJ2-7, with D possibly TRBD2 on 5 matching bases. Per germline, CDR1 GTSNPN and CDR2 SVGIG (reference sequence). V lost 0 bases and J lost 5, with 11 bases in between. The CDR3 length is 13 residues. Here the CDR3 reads CAWSVRLPDEQYF. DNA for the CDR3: TGTGCCTGGAGTGTACGACTACCGGACGAGCAGTACTTC. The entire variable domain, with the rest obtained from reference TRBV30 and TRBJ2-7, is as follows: SQTIHQWPATLVQPVGSPLSLECTVEGTSNPNLYWYRQAAGRGLQLLFYSVGIGQISSEVPQNLSASRPQDRQFILSSKKLLLSDSGFYLCAWSVRLPDEQYFGPGTRLTVT.

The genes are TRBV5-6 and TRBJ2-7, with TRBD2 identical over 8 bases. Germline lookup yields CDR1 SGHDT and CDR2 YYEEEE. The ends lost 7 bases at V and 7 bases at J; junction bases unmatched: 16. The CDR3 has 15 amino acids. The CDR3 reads CASGPGIAGHGEQYF. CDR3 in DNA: TGTGCCAGCGGCCCTGGTATAGCGGGACACGGTGAGCAGTACTTC.

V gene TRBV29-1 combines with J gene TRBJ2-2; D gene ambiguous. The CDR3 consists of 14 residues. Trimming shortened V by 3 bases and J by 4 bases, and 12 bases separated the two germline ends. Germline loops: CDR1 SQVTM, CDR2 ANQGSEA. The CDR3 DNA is TGCAGCGTTGATGTGGGGTTGGCCACCGGGGAGCTGTTTTTT. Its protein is CSVDVGLATGELFF.

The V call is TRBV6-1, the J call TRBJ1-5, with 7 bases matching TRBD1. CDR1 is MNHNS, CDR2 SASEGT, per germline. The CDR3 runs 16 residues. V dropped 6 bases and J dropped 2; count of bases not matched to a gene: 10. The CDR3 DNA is TGTGCCAGCAGCCGAGAAGACAGGGTTCGCAATCAGCCCCAGCATTTT. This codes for CASSREDRVRNQPQHF.

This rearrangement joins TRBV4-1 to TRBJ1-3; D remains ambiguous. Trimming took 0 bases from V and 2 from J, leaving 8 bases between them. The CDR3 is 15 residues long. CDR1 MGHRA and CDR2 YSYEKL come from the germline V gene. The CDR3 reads CASSQDLRPGNTIYF. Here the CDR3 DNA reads TGCGCCAGCAGCCAAGATCTTAGGCCTGGAAACACCATATATTTT.

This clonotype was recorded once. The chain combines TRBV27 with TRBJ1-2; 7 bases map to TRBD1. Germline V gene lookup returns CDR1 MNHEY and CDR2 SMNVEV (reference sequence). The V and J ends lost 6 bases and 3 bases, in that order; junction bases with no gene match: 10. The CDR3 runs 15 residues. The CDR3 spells CASRYKQGWDYGYTF. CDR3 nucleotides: TGTGCCAGCAGATACAAACAGGGGTGGGACTATGGCTACACCTTC.

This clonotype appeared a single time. This CDR3 reads CASSDPSGGSNEKLFF. In DNA form, the CDR3 reads TGTGCCAGCAGCGACCCGAGCGGGGGTTCTAATGAAAAACTGTTTTTT. J is TRBJ1-4 and V is TRBV21-1. TRBV21-1 is a recognized pseudogene. The CDR3 consists of 16 residues.

The CDR3 sequence: CASSTGQGVTDGYF. CDR3 in DNA: TGTGCCAGCAGCACGGGACAGGGGGTAACGGATGGGTACTTC. V is TRBV3-1 and J is TRBJ2-5; 11 positions match TRBD1. This CDR3 comprises 14 residues. From germline, CDR1 is LGHDT and CDR2 YNNKEL (reference sequence). Trimming at V came to 5 bases and at J to 13 bases, leaving 12 bases not matched to a gene.

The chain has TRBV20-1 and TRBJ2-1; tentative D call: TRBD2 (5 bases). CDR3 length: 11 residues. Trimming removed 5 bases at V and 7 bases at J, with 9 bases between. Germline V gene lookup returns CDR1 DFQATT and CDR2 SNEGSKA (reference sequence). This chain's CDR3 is CSAHRRNEQFF. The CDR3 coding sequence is TGCAGTGCTCATCGGAGGAATGAGCAGTTCTTC.

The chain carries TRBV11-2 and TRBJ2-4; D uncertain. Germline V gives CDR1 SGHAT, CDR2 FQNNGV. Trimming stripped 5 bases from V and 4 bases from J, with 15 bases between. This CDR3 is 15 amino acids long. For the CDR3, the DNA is TGTGCCAGCAGCCCCCCTCCTTTACGTAAAAACATTCAGTACTTC. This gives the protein CASSPPPLRKNIQYF.

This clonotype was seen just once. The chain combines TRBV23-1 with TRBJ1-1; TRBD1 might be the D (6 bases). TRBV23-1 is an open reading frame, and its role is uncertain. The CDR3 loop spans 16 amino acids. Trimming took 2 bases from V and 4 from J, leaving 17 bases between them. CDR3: CASSQIRGHEGTEAFF. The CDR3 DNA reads TGCGCCAGCAGTCAAATCCGGGGGCACGAAGGCACTGAAGCTTTCTTT.

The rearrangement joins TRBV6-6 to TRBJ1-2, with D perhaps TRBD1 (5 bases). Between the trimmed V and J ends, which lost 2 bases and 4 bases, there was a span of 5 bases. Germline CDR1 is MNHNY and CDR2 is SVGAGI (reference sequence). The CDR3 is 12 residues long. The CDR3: CASSYGTYGYTF. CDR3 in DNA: TGTGCCAGCAGTTACGGGACCTATGGCTACACCTTC.

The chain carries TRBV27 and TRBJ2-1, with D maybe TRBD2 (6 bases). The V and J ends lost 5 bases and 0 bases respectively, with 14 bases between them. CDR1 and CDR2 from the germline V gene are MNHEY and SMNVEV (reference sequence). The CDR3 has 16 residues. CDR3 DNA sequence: TGTGCCAGCAGTCCGACTTTAGCGGACTCCTACAATGAGCAGTTCTTC. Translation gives CASSPTLADSYNEQFF.

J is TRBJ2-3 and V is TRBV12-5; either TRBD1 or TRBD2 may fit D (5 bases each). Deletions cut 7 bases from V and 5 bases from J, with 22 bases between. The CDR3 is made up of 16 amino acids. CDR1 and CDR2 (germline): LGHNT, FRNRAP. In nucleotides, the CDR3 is TGTGCTAGTGTGTACTCCGAGACAGAGGGACGAGATACGCAGTATTTT. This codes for CASVYSETEGRDTQYF.

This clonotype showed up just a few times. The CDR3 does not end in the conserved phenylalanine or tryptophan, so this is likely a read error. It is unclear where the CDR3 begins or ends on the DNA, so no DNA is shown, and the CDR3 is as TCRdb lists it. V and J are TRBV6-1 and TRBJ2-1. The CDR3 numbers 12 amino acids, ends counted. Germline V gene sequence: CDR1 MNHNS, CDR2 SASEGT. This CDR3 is CASGLSYNEQSL.

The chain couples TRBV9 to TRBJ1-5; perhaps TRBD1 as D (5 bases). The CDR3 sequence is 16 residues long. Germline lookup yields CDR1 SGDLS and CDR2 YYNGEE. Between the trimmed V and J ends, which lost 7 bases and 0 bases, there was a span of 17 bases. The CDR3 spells CASGRSFRDSNQPQHF. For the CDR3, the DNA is TGTGCCAGCGGGCGGTCGTTCAGGGATAGCAATCAGCCCCAGCATTTT.

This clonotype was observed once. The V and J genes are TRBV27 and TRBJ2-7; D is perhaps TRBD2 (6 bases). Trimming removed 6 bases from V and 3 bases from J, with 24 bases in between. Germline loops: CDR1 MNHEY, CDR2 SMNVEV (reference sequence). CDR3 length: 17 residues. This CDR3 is CASRPRARDSIFYEQYF. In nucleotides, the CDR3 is TGTGCCAGCAGGCCCCGGGCCCGGGACTCCATTTTCTACGAGCAGTACTTC.

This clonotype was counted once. The DNA of the CDR3 is TGCAGCGTATTCTTCCAAAAACTGTTTTTT. Protein: CSVFFQKLFF. The chain carries TRBV29-1 and TRBJ1-4; D ambiguous. Germline CDR1 SQVTM, CDR2 ANQGSEA. The CDR3 contains 10 residues. The V end was cut by 6 bases, the J end by 9 bases, with 8 bases between.

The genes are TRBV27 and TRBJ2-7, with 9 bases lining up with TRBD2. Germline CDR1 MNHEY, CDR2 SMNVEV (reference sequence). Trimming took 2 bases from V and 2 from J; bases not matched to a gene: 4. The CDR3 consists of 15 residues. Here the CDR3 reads CASSLVREGPYEQYF. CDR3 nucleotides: TGTGCCAGCAGTTTAGTGCGGGAGGGCCCCTACGAGCAGTACTTC.